A selection of T cell receptor beta chains follows, all from one sample in a study of shared clonotypes between healthy human individuals. The assay was immunoSEQ multiplex PCR, and TCRdb's table has in-frame clones only and misses some. The sample comprises around 1.4 million clones, less than 99% of which are singletons, and around 0.33% rests with the top ten. The sequenced material came from naive CD4+ T cells sorted from blood. Receptor source: a man aged 25-45 years in good health. The CDR3 runs from the conserved cysteine through the conserved F or W. A D gene is named only where the DNA matches it firmly. Not all rows give a size; the values are once, few, many and, for expanded clones, a class.

cdr3_length,d_call,v_call,clone_size,j_call,cdr3_aa,cdr3_nt
13,TRBD1,TRBV28,-,TRBJ2-4,CASSLGRTGGVDF,TGTGCCAGCAGTTTGGGCAGGACAGGGGGCGTTGACTTC
15,-,TRBV18,-,TRBJ2-5,CASSPLPYPPGTQYF,TGTGCCAGCTCACCTTTACCTTATCCCCCGGGGACCCAGTACTTC
15,-,TRBV10-2,-,TRBJ2-1,CASSGDENSYNEQFF,TGCGCCAGCAGTGGAGACGAGAACTCCTACAATGAGCAGTTCTTC
12,-,TRBV7-6,-,TRBJ2-7,CASSSAGPRSYF,TGTGCCAGCAGCTCCGCCGGACCTCGTTCGTACTTC
17,TRBD2,TRBV5-1,-,TRBJ2-3,CASSLDETSGTGDTQYF,TGCGCCAGCAGCTTGGATGAGACTAGCGGGACAGGAGATACGCAGTATTTT
13,-,TRBV5-5,-,TRBJ1-5,CASSLMPDQPQHF,TGTGCCAGCAGCTTGATGCCTGATCAGCCCCAGCATTTT
15,-,TRBV14,-,TRBJ2-1,CASSQGDRWENEQFF,TGTGCCAGCAGCCAAGGGGACCGGTGGGAGAATGAGCAGTTCTTC
12,-,TRBV28,-,TRBJ1-2,CASTDLAKTELF,TGTGCCAGCACTGATTTGGCCAAGACAGAACTCTTC
15,TRBD1,TRBV6-1,-,TRBJ2-7,CASSEVGQGTYEQYF,TGTGCCAGCAGTGAAGTGGGACAGGGAACCTACGAGCAGTACTTC
13,-,TRBV9,once,TRBJ2-5,CASSVGQQETQYF,TGTGCCAGCAGCGTAGGGCAGCAAGAGACCCAGTACTTC
12,-,TRBV11-3,-,TRBJ2-2,CASSLSPGELFF,TGTGCCAGCAGCTTATCTCCCGGGGAGCTGTTTTTT
14,TRBD1,TRBV28,-,TRBJ2-7,CASSTGKGAYEQYF,TGTGCCAGCAGTACAGGGAAGGGGGCGTACGAGCAGTACTTC
16,-,TRBV11-2,-,TRBJ2-1,CASSLATGRVYNEQFF,TGTGCCAGCAGCTTAGCAACGGGAAGGGTCTACAATGAGCAGTTCTTC